The 32 T cell receptor beta chains presented below share a single source sample, sequenced in a study of blood T cell repertoires in COVID-19. Method: immunoSEQ multiplex PCR; TCRdb's copy keeps in-frame clones and lacks some. The sample has around 170,000 clones; approximately 84% are singletons. Material: PBMCs or T cells enriched from blood (not recorded which). The receptors stem from a man aged 45-60 years who had recovered from COVID-19.

This clone was seen a handful of times. The gene calls are TRBV5-6 and TRBJ1-3; no firm D call. Germline lookup yields CDR1 SGHDT and CDR2 YYEEEE. The CDR3 is made up of 15 amino acids. Trimming left V 4 bases short and J 0 bases short, with 11 bases between. The CDR3: CASSADTSSGNTIYF. CDR3 sequence (DNA): TGTGCCAGCAGCGCCGACACAAGCTCTGGAAACACCATATATTTT.

The V and J genes are TRBV28 and TRBJ1-2, with 9 bases matching TRBD1. The J segment lost 0 bases and the V segment lost 5 bases, leaving 7 bases of the junction unmatched. Per germline, CDR1 MDHEN and CDR2 SYDVKM. The length of the CDR3 is 16 residues. The CDR3 DNA reads TGTGCCAGCAGTCAATATTACAGGGGGCCTAACTATGGCTACACCTTC. Translating gives CASSQYYRGPNYGYTF.

The genes are TRBV29-1 and TRBJ1-1, with a tentative D call TRBD1 (5 bases). Trimming pared 6 bases from V and 0 bases from J, leaving 20 bases between. CDR1 is SQVTM, CDR2 ANQGSEA, per germline. The CDR3 spans 16 residues. The CDR3 reads CSVVRAPLSMNTEAFF. The CDR3 nucleotides are TGCAGCGTGGTCAGGGCGCCTCTTTCGATGAACACTGAAGCTTTCTTT.

This chain uses TRBV3-1 (or the pseudogene TRBV3-2) with TRBJ2-3; D perhaps matches TRBD2 (6 bases). Deletions cut 4 bases from V and 2 bases from J, with 13 bases between. Germline-derived CDR1 and CDR2 are LGHDT and YNNKEL (reference sequence). The length of the CDR3 is 15 residues. The CDR3 spells CASSPPEGDTDTQYF. The DNA of the CDR3 is TGTGCCAGCAGCCCTCCGGAGGGAGACACAGATACGCAGTATTTT.

The chain recombines TRBV28 with TRBJ2-7; D gene uncertain. V lost 5 bases, J lost 5 bases, and 10 bases lay in between. The CDR3 covers 12 residues. CDR1 and CDR2 from the germline V gene are MDHEN and SYDVKM. The CDR3 region is CASSLDNHEQYF. The CDR3 nucleotides are TGTGCCAGCAGTCTTGACAATCACGAGCAGTACTTC.

As to this clone: Other nucleotide sequences in the sample specify the same CDR3. V and J are TRBV11-2 and TRBJ1-1, with D perhaps matching TRBD1 (6 bases). The CDR3 loop spans 14 amino acids. Germline-derived CDR1 and CDR2 are SGHAT and FQNNGV. V lost 5 bases and J lost 2, with 12 bases in between. CDR3 sequence (DNA): TGTGCCAGCAGCAAGCAACAGGGAAACACTGAAGCTTTCTTT. Amino acid sequence: CASSKQQGNTEAFF.

The V call is TRBV18, the J call TRBJ2-7; TRBD2 matches at 8 bases. The ends lost 2 bases at V and 6 bases at J; junction bases unmatched: 18. The CDR3 covers 18 residues. The germline gives CDR1 KGHSH, CDR2 LQKENI. The CDR3 region has the DNA TGTGCCAGCTCACCAAATCCAGCGTCGTCGGGGGGGATCGGCGAGCAGTACTTC. It translates to CASSPNPASSGGIGEQYF.

The rearrangement links TRBV10-2 to TRBJ1-3, with 12 positions matching TRBD1. The CDR3 runs to 14 residues. The V segment lost 5 bases and the J segment 6 bases; nucleotides outside the gene matches: 2. Germline V gives CDR1 WSHSY, CDR2 SAAADI. CDR3 sequence: CASSPGQGANTIYF. In DNA, the CDR3 is TGCGCCAGCAGTCCGGGACAGGGGGCAAACACCATATATTTT.

This clone has only a few counts. The V call is TRBV11-1, the J call TRBJ2-1; TRBD2 matches at 8 bases. Germline values: CDR1 SGHAT, CDR2 FQDESV (reference sequence). The CDR3 spans 15 residues. V trimming: 0 bases; J trimming: 9 bases; junction bases outside the gene matches: 7. This chain's CDR3 is CASSLAGTRETEQFF. The CDR3 DNA reads as TGTGCCAGCAGCTTAGCCGGGACTAGGGAGACTGAGCAGTTCTTC.

The V call is TRBV10-1, the J call TRBJ2-3; D is uncertain. Germline CDR1 WNHNN, CDR2 SYGVQD (reference sequence). The CDR3 length is 14 residues. Trimming pared 4 bases from V and 2 bases from J, leaving 10 bases between. The CDR3 protein is CASSALLPTDTQYF. CDR3 DNA sequence: TGCGCCAGCAGTGCCCTACTTCCCACAGATACGCAGTATTTT.

V gene TRBV7-2 combines with J gene TRBJ2-1; 8 nucleotides align to TRBD2. The CDR3 sequence is 14 residues long. Germline CDR1 SGHTA, CDR2 FQGNSA. Trimming took 2 bases from V and 5 from J; bases not matched to a gene: 2. As DNA, the CDR3 is TGTGCCAGCAGCTTACGGGGGGGGAACAATGAGCAGTTCTTC. As protein: CASSLRGGNNEQFF. The whole variable domain, remainder taken from reference TRBV7-2 and TRBJ2-1, is GAGVSQSPSNKVTEKGKDVELRCDPISGHTALYWYRQSLGQGLEFLIYFQGNSAPDKSGLPSDRFSAERTGGSVSTLTIQRTQQEDSAVYLCASSLRGGNNEQFFGPGTRLTVL.

The rearrangement uses TRBV18 and TRBJ2-3; 8 bases line up with TRBD2. The junction had 8 bases not matched to a gene; V was cut back by 4 bases and J by 2 bases. The CDR3 has 16 amino acids. Germline CDR1 and CDR2: KGHSH and LQKENI. CDR3 nucleotides: TGTGCCAGCTCACGTACTCGGGGGGGTACCACAGATACGCAGTATTTT. It codes for CASSRTRGGTTDTQYF.

To note about this clone: Other DNA variants within this sample encode the same CDR3. This chain connects TRBV7-8 to TRBJ1-1, with D uncertain. Germline V gene lookup returns CDR1 SGHVS and CDR2 FQNEAQ. The CDR3 extends over 13 amino acids. V lost 5 bases and J 1 base, leaving 8 bases between the germline ends. For the CDR3, the DNA is TGTGCCAGCAGCCTTCGGGGGAACACTGAAGCTTTCTTT. Its translation is CASSLRGNTEAFF.

J is TRBJ2-1 and V is TRBV5-1, with 9 bases identical to TRBD1. The CDR3 has 15 amino acids. Unmatched junction bases numbered 3, after V lost 1 base and J lost 4 bases. The germline CDR1 and CDR2 sequences are SGHRS and YFSETQ. In DNA, the CDR3 is TGCGCCAGCAGCTTGTTTGGACAGGGGTACAATGAGCAGTTCTTC. It is translated as CASSLFGQGYNEQFF.

The V gene is TRBV18, the J gene TRBJ1-1; 7 bases align to TRBD1. The CDR3 contains 12 residues. J lost 10 bases, V lost 6 bases, and 8 bases had no gene match. Germline CDR1 reads KGHSH; CDR2 reads LQKENI. The CDR3 DNA sequence: TGTGCCAGCTCCCCGGACAGGACCGTAGCTTTCTTT. Translating gives CASSPDRTVAFF.

The V gene is TRBV7-6, the J gene TRBJ1-3, with 10 bases identical to TRBD1. Trimming removed 2 bases from V and 0 bases from J; junction bases left unmatched: 7. The germline V gene encodes CDR1 SGHVS and CDR2 FNYEAQ. The length of the CDR3 is 18 residues. The CDR3 loop is CASSLRPTGGLSGNTIYF. CDR3 nucleotides: TGTGCCAGCAGCTTACGCCCGACAGGGGGCCTCTCTGGAAACACCATATATTTT.

This clone was seen a handful of times. The chain employs TRBV7-2 and TRBJ2-1; possibly TRBD2 for D (6 bases). Trimming removed 4 bases at V and 4 bases at J, with 14 bases between. In germline, CDR1 is SGHTA, CDR2 FQGNSA. The CDR3 length is 15 residues. The CDR3 spells CASSSVGGIYNEQFF. The CDR3 DNA follows: TGTGCCAGCAGCTCCGTTGGGGGGATTTACAATGAGCAGTTCTTC.

V gene TRBV4-1 combines with J gene TRBJ1-1, with 7 bases identical to TRBD1. The germline gives CDR1 MGHRA, CDR2 YSYEKL. V trimming: 1 base; J trimming: 5 bases; junction bases outside the gene matches: 13. CDR3 length equals 17 residues. CDR3 coding DNA: TGCGCCAGCAGCCAAGCCCCGGCAGGGGGAGGATTTACTGAAGCTTTCTTT. It yields the protein CASSQAPAGGGFTEAFF.

The V gene is TRBV5-1, the J gene TRBJ1-4, with 8 bases fitting TRBD1. After removal of 2 bases from V and 7 bases from J, the junction contained 4 bases not matched to a gene. Per germline, CDR1 SGHRS and CDR2 YFSETQ. The CDR3 spans 14 residues. The DNA for the CDR3 is TGCGCCAGCAGCTTCGGACAGGGCGGTGAAAAACTGTTTTTT. This codes for CASSFGQGGEKLFF.

This CDR3 is CASSPGDISGANVLTF. The CDR3 DNA reads TGTGCCAGCAGCCCCGGGGACATCTCTGGGGCCAACGTCCTGACTTTC. This sequence joins TRBV3-1 (or the pseudogene TRBV3-2) and TRBJ2-6; TRBD1 might be the D (6 bases). Germline lookup yields CDR1 LGHDT and CDR2 YNNKEL (reference sequence). Trimming pared 4 bases from V and 0 bases from J, leaving 10 bases between. The CDR3 has 16 residues.

The chain uses TRBV4-3 and TRBJ1-6, with TRBD1 as a possible D gene (5 bases). This CDR3 contains 19 residues. Trimming pared 7 bases from V and 3 bases from J, leaving 25 bases between. Germline lookup yields CDR1 LGHNA and CDR2 YSLEER. The CDR3 bases are TGCGCCAGCACAGCCGGACAAAATGATAGGGAAAACTATAATTCACCCCTCCACTTT. This translates into CASTAGQNDRENYNSPLHF.

As regards this clone: Because it lacks the conserved phenylalanine or tryptophan at the end, this CDR3 is likely a read error. Because the CDR3's place on the DNA is in doubt, the DNA is left out and the CDR3 is given as listed by TCRdb. This chain connects TRBV27 to TRBJ2-7; the table's TRBD1 call for D was not verified on the DNA. Termini included, the CDR3 measures 12 amino acids. CDR1 and CDR2 from the germline V gene are MNHEY and SMNVEV (reference sequence). CDR3 in amino acids: CASSLSCRTREN.

This chain links TRBV6-5 with TRBJ2-7; TRBD1 agrees at 8 bases. This CDR3 contains 14 residues. Trimming removed 6 bases from V and 4 bases from J; junction bases left unmatched: 8. CDR1 and CDR2 from the germline V gene are MNHEY and SVGAGI. CDR3 in amino acids: CASSPTGGRYEQYF. The CDR3 nucleotides read TGTGCCAGCAGCCCAACAGGGGGGAGATACGAGCAGTACTTC.

This clone has just a few counts. The J gene is TRBJ1-1, the V gene TRBV20-1, with D possibly TRBD1 on 6 matching bases. This CDR3 comprises 18 residues. Germline CDR1 and CDR2: DFQATT and SNEGSKA (reference sequence). Trimming removed 3 bases at V and 4 bases at J, with 27 bases between. The CDR3 DNA reads as TGCAGTGCTAGTTCTCGGACTTACCGGGGGGCGTCGGGCACTGAAGCTTTCTTT. Amino acid sequence: CSASSRTYRGASGTEAFF.

The chain uses TRBV6-5 and TRBJ2-1; TRBD2 matches at 7 bases. The CDR3 extends over 15 amino acids. From germline, CDR1 is MNHEY and CDR2 SVGAGI. Trimming cost V 2 bases and J 4 bases; bases outside gene matches: 5. CDR3 amino acids: CASSYGGVGYNEQFF. CDR3 DNA: TGTGCCAGCAGTTACGGGGGGGTAGGGTACAATGAGCAGTTCTTC.

The chain uses TRBV5-1 and TRBJ1-1; the D is unclear. With 3 bases removed from V and 5 bases from J, the gap between germline ends came to 14 bases. Germline V lookup: CDR1 SGHRS, CDR2 YFSETQ. The CDR3 is made up of 14 amino acids. The CDR3 sequence is CASSYGSSGTEAFF. The CDR3, as DNA: TGCGCCAGCAGCTACGGGTCCTCGGGGACTGAAGCTTTCTTT.

This clone appeared a single time. V usage is TRBV5-1 and J usage is TRBJ1-1; D is perhaps TRBD1 (6 bases). Trimming left V 6 bases short and J 8 bases short, with 8 bases between. In germline, CDR1 is SGHRS, CDR2 YFSETQ. The CDR3 is made up of 10 amino acids. CDR3 loop: CASIGTEAFF. The CDR3 coding sequence is TGCGCCAGCATCGGGACAGAAGCTTTCTTT.

This clone was picked up a small number of times. This chain joins TRBV19 and TRBJ1-3; D remains unclear. CDR3 length: 12 residues. The germline CDR1 and CDR2 sequences are LNHDA and SQIVND (reference sequence). Trimming left V 7 bases short and J 2 bases short, with 6 bases between. CDR3 residues: CASITPGNTIYF. The CDR3 bases are TGTGCCAGTATTACTCCTGGAAACACCATATATTTT.

The rearrangement joins TRBV2 to TRBJ2-3; tentative D call: TRBD2 (6 bases). V was clipped by 3 bases and J by 8 bases, with 9 bases between them. CDR3 length: 12 amino acids. Per germline, CDR1 SNHLY and CDR2 FYNNEI. The CDR3 protein is CASSDSGVTQYF. The CDR3 DNA sequence: TGTGCCAGCAGTGATTCGGGGGTTACGCAGTATTTT.

The V and J genes are TRBV6-1 and TRBJ1-1; 11 nucleotides line up with TRBD1. This CDR3 contains 17 residues. V lost 2 bases, J lost 1 base, and 6 bases stayed unmatched. Germline assignment: CDR1 MNHNS and CDR2 SASEGT. Written as DNA, the CDR3 is TGTGCCAGCAGTGAACGAACCGGGACAGGGGGGAACACTGAAGCTTTCTTT. It specifies CASSERTGTGGNTEAFF.

This chain joins TRBV21-1 and TRBJ2-7; the D call TRBD1 from the table was never checked on the DNA. TRBV21-1 is given as a pseudogene. The CDR3 contains 17 residues. The CDR3 DNA is TGTGCCAGCAGCAAAATTTGTCGACAGGGGGTCGCCTACGAGCAGTACTTC. Its translation: CASSKICRQGVAYEQYF.

This clone was picked up a small number of times. The chain carries TRBV6-5 and TRBJ1-2; 7 bases align to TRBD1. V was clipped by 6 bases and J by 4 bases; unmatched bases: 5. This CDR3 has 13 amino acids. CDR1 is MNHEY and CDR2 is SVGAGI in the germline V gene. CDR3 in amino acids: CASSLGGVYGYTF. The CDR3 region has the DNA TGTGCCAGCAGCTTAGGGGGCGTCTATGGCTACACCTTC.